The subject of this entry is one T cell receptor (beta chain). The target antigen is unknown. The CDR3 extends over 14 amino acids. The germline gives CDR1 MNHEY, CDR2 SVGAGI. V lost 8 bases and J 0 bases, leaving 11 bases between the germline ends. The record originates from a study of CD8+ T cells in alopecia areata. Study background: The drug, oral tofacitinib, was given to treated patients at 5 to 10 mg twice daily. Tofacitinib administration persisted for 6 to 18 months, succeeded by 6 months off drug. Study observations and caveats: Alopecia totalis/universalis scalp especially showed more expanded CD8+ clones than normal scalp.

RNA extraction was followed by reverse transcription into cDNA, which acted as the sequencing template. Sequencing was performed with immunoSEQ multiplex PCR; in TCRdb, only in-frame clones are kept and a portion is missing. The table lists over 200,000 clones, around 62% of them singletons, with approximately 0.45% in the top ten. PBMCs yielded sorted CD4+ and CD8+ T cells. This chain connects TRBV6-5 to TRBJ2-1; a weak D match, TRBD1 (6 bases). This clonotype was sampled from a human donor with alopecia areata. Source: CD4+ T cells sorted from blood, taken at week 0. This CDR3 reads CASGQRSSYNEQFF. CDR3 in DNA: TGTGCCAGCGGACAGAGAAGCTCCTACAATGAGCAGTTCTTC.